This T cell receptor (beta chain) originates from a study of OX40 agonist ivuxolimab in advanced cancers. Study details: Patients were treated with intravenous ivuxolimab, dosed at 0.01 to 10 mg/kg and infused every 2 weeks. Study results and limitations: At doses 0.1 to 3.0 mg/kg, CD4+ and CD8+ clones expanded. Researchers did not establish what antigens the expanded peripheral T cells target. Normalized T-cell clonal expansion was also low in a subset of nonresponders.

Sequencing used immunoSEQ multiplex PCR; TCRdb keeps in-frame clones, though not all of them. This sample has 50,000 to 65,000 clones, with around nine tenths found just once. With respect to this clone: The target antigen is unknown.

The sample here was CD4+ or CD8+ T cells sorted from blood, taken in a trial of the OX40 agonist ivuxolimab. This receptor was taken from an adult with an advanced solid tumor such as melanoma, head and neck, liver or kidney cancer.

In nucleotides, the CDR3 is TGTGCCTGGAGTGTGGACTTTGACACCGGGGAGCTGTTTTTT. Amino acids: CAWSVDFDTGELFF. The chain employs TRBV30 and TRBJ2-2; possible D gene TRBD2, 5 bases. Looked up from germline, CDR1 is GTSNPN and CDR2 is SVGIG (reference sequence). Trimming took off 0 bases at V and 3 bases at J, with 8 bases between the two ends. The CDR3 loop spans 14 amino acids. The full variable domain, with the rest looked up from reference TRBV30 and TRBJ2-2, is SQTIHQWPATLVQPVGSPLSLECTVEGTSNPNLYWYRQAAGRGLQLLFYSVGIGQISSEVPQNLSASRPQDRQFILSSKKLLLSDSGFYLCAWSVDFDTGELFFGEGSRLTVL.